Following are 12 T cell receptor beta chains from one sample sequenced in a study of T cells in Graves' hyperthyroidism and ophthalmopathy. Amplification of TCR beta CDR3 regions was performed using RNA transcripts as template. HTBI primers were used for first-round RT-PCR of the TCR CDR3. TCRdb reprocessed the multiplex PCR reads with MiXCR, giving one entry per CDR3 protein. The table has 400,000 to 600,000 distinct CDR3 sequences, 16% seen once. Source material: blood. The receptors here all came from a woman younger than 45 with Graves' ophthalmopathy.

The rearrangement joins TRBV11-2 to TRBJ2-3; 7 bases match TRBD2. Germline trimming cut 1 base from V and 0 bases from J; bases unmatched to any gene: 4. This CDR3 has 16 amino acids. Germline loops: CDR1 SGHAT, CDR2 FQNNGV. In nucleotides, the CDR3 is TGTGCCAGCAGCTTAGCTAGCGGAGCTAGCACAGATACGCAGTATTTT. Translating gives CASSLASGASTDTQYF.

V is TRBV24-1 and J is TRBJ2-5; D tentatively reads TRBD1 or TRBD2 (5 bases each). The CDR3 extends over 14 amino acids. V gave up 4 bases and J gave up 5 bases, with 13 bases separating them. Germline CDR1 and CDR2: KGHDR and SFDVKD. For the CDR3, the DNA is TGTGCCACCAGTGACAAAACAGAGGGGGAGACCCAGTACTTC. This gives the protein CATSDKTEGETQYF.

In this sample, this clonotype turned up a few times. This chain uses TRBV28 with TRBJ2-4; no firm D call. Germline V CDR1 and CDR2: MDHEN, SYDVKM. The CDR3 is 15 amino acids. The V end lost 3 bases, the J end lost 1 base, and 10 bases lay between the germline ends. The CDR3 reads CASSFLHRAKNIQYF. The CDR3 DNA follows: TGTGCCAGCAGTTTCCTCCATAGGGCCAAAAACATTCAGTACTTC.

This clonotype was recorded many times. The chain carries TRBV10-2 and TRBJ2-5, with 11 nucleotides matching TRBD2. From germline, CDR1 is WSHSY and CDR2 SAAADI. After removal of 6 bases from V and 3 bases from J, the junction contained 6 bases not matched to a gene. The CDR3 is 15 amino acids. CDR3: CASRRPGLAEETQYF. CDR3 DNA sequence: TGCGCCAGCAGACGACCGGGACTAGCGGAAGAGACCCAGTACTTC.

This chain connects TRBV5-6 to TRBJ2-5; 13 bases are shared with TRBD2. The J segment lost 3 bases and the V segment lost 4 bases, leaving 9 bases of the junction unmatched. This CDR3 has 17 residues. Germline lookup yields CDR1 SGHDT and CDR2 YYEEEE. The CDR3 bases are TGTGCCAGCAGCCCCATCCTTGGACTAGCGGGAGAAGAGACCCAGTACTTC. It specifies CASSPILGLAGEETQYF.

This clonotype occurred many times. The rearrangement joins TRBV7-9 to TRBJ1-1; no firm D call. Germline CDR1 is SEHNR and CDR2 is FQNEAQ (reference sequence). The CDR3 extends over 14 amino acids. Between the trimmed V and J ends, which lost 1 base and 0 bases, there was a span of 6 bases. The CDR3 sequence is CASSLGEMNTEAFF. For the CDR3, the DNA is TGTGCCAGCAGCTTAGGTGAGATGAACACTGAAGCTTTCTTT. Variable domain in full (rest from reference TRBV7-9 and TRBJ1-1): DTGVSQNPRHKITKRGQNVTFRCDPISEHNRLYWYRQTLGQGPEFLTYFQNEAQLEKSRLLSDRFSAERPKGSFSTLEIQRTEQGDSAMYLCASSLGEMNTEAFFGQGTRLTVV.

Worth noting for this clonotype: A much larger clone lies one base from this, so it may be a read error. The DNA for the CDR3 is TGCGCCAGCAGCCACATTGAGCTAGCGGGAGGTGACCCCGGGAAGCTGTTTTTT. This translates into CASSHIELAGGDPGKLFF. The chain links TRBV5-1 to TRBJ2-2, with 11 positions matching TRBD2. The germline gives CDR1 SGHRS, CDR2 YFSETQ. The CDR3 is 18 residues long. Full variable domain (missing parts from reference TRBV5-1 and TRBJ2-2): KAGVTQTPRYLIKTRGQQVTLSCSPISGHRSVSWYQQTPGQGLQFLFEYFSETQRNKGNFPGRFSGRQFSNSRSEMNVSTLELGDSALYLCASSHIELAGGDPGKLFFGEGSRLTVL.

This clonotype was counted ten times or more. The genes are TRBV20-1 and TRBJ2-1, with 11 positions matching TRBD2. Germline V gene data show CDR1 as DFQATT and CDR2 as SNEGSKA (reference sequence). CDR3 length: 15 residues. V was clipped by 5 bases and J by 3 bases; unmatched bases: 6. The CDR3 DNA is TGCAGTGCTGTGGTGACTAGCGGGAACTACAATGAGCAGTTCTTC. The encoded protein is CSAVVTSGNYNEQFF.

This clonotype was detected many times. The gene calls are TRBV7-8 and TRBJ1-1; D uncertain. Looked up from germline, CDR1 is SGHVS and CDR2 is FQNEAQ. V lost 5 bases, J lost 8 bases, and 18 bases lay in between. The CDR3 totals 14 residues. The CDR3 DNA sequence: TGTGCCAGCAGCCCAACCCGGGCGGGAGGCGAAGCTTTCTTT. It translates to CASSPTRAGGEAFF.

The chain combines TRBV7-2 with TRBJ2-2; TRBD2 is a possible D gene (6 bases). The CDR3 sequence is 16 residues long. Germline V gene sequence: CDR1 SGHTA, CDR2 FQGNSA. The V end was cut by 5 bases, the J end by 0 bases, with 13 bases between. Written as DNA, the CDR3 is TGTGCCAGCAGCCTCCTCGGACTAACGAACACCGGGGAGCTGTTTTTT. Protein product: CASSLLGLTNTGELFF. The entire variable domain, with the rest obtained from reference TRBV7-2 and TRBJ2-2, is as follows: GAGVSQSPSNKVTEKGKDVELRCDPISGHTALYWYRQSLGQGLEFLIYFQGNSAPDKSGLPSDRFSAERTGGSVSTLTIQRTQQEDSAVYLCASSLLGLTNTGELFFGEGSRLTVL.

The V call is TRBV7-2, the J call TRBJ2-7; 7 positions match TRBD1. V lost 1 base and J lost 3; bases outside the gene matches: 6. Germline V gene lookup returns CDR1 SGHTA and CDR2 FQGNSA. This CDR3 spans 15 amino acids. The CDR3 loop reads CASSLVRQGVYEQYF. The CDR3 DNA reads TGTGCCAGCAGCTTAGTTCGGCAGGGGGTCTACGAGCAGTACTTC. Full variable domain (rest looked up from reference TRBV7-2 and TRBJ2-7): GAGVSQSPSNKVTEKGKDVELRCDPISGHTALYWYRQSLGQGLEFLIYFQGNSAPDKSGLPSDRFSAERTGGSVSTLTIQRTQQEDSAVYLCASSLVRQGVYEQYFGPGTRLTVT.

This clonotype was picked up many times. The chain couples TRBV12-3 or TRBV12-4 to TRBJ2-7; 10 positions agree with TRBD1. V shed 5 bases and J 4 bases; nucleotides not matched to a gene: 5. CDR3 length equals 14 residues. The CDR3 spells CASSPWTGGYEQYF. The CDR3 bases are TGTGCCAGCAGTCCCTGGACAGGGGGATACGAGCAGTACTTC.